A selection of T cell receptor beta chains follows, all from one sample in a study of esophageal squamous cell carcinoma under preoperative chemotherapy. TCRdb recomputed calls from the PCR reads with MiXCR, one row per CDR3 protein. The table records about 30,000 distinct CDR3 sequences, 45% to 55% of them present only once. This specimen was acquired from a patient given preoperative chemotherapy. These TCRs come from a human donor with esophageal squamous cell carcinoma. The donor label of this sample is uncertain. Each CDR3 is given with its conserved first and last residue. D genes are given only for firm matches. Part of the rows lack a size; the others show once, few, many or a class for expanded clones.

D gene	CDR3 length	clone size	V gene	J gene	CDR3 DNA	CDR3 protein
TRBD2	16	once	TRBV7-9	TRBJ2-4	TGTGCCAGCAGCTTAAAGGCAGCGGGAGCCAAAAACACTCAGTACTTC	CASSLKAAGAKNTQYF
TRBD2	16	-	TRBV7-6	TRBJ2-4	TGTGTCAGCAGCTTAATGGGGGGGGGAACCAAAAACATTCAGTATTTC	CVSSLMGGGTKNIQYF
TRBD2	20	many	TRBV6-5	TRBJ2-3	TGTGCCAGCAGCCATCGCCCCCTAGCGGGAGGGGTTATAGTCGCAGATACGCAGTATTTT	CASSHRPLAGGVIVADTQYF
-	11	-	TRBV7-2	TRBJ2-1	TGTGCCAGCAGCCCCTACAATGAGCAGTTCTTC	CASSPYNEQFF
-	14	-	TRBV11-3	TRBJ2-3	TGTGCCAGCAGCCCTACTGGGGATACAGATACGCAGTATTTT	CASSPTGDTDTQYF
TRBD2	16	many	TRBV11-1	TRBJ2-3	TGTGCCAGCAGTTCGACTAGCGGGGGGAGTACAGATACGCAGTATTTT	CASSSTSGGSTDTQYF
-	16	-	TRBV7-2	TRBJ2-5	TGTGCCAGCAGCCGAGGCCGCGGCGGTGATGGAGAGACTCAGTACTTC	CASSRGRGGDGETQYF
-	11	many	TRBV7-2	TRBJ2-7	TGTGCCAGCAGCTTCTCCTACGAGCAGTACTTC	CASSFSYEQYF
-	18	-	TRBV6-5	TRBJ2-5	TGTGCCAGCAGTTCCCCGGCCTTGGGGGACCGTGCCAAAAAGACCCAGTACTTC	CASSSPALGDRAKKTQYF
-	15	-	TRBV5-4	TRBJ1-6	TGTGCCAGCTCCTCCCAAGGGAGAAATAATTCACCCCTCCACTTT	CASSSQGRNNSPLHF
TRBD2	19	-	TRBV11-3	TRBJ2-7	TGTGCCAGCAGCCTACAGGGACTAGCGGGAGAAGTCTTACCCTACGAGCAGTACTTC	CASSLQGLAGEVLPYEQYF
-	13	medium-sized	TRBV7-2	TRBJ2-1	TGTGCCAGCAGATCGGGACGGGCCGGTATTCAGTTCTTC	CASRSGRAGIQFF
-	15	-	TRBV7-8	TRBJ2-6	TGTGCCTGCGGGGGTGCACCTCCGGGGGCCAACGTCCAGTCCTTC	CACGGAPPGANVQSF
TRBD2	14	few	TRBV5-1	TRBJ2-1	TGCGCCAGCAGCTTGGGGGGGGGTGGGGTTGAGCAGTTCTTC	CASSLGGGGVEQFF
-	15	-	TRBV11-2	TRBJ2-5	TGTGCCAGCAGCTTAACTCTCCTTGCCAAAAACACCCAGTACTTC	CASSLTLLAKNTQYF
-	15	-	TRBV7-4	TRBJ2-3	TGTGCCAGCAGCCGGAAGACAGCGAGCACAGAGACGCAGTATTTT	CASSRKTASTETQYF
TRBD2	15	-	TRBV7-8	TRBJ2-2	TGTGCCAGCAGACTCAGCGGGAGCGGATACAATGAGCTGTTTTTT	CASRLSGSGYNELFF
TRBD2	14	many	TRBV12-3/TRBV12-4	TRBJ2-5	TGTGCCAGCAGTTTTAGCGGGGGGCAAGAGACCCAGTACTTC	CASSFSGGQETQYF
TRBD2	16	-	TRBV7-2	TRBJ2-5	TGTGCCAGCACGGTAGCGGGGGGCCGTGACCAAGACACCCAGTACTTC	CASTVAGGRDQDTQYF
-	11	few	TRBV12-3/TRBV12-4	TRBJ2-1	TGTGCCAGCAGTTTAGCTAAGGAGCAGTTCTTC	CASSLAKEQFF
TRBD2	17	-	TRBV7-3	TRBJ2-5	TGTGCCAGCAGCTTCATACCGGCGGGAGGTAACCAAGAGACCCAGTACTTC	CASSFIPAGGNQETQYF
TRBD1	15	-	TRBV19	TRBJ2-7	TGTGCCAGTAGTATTACCGGGACAGGGGGTTACGAGCAGTACTTC	CASSITGTGGYEQYF
TRBD2	14	-	TRBV12-3/TRBV12-4	TRBJ2-2	TGTGCCAGCACCCCTCTAGCGGTGGGCGGTGCGCTGTATTTT	CASTPLAVGGALYF
-	11	few	TRBV6-2/TRBV6-3	TRBJ2-7	TGTGCCAGCGGCCGAAGCTACGAGCAGTACTTC	CASGRSYEQYF
-	16	-	TRBV7-9	TRBJ2-2	TGTGCCAGCAGCTTACCCCGGGCTGAGAACACCGGGGAGCTGTTTTTT	CASSLPRAENTGELFF
-	13	many	TRBV11-2	TRBJ2-3	TGTGCCGTAGGCACTAGCAATCGAGATACGCAGTATTTT	CAVGTSNRDTQYF
-	14	few	TRBV4-1	TRBJ2-5	TGCGCCAGCAGCCAAGAGGAACAGAGAGAGACCCAGTACTTC	CASSQEEQRETQYF
-	14	-	TRBV10-1	TRBJ1-1	TGCGCCAAAATCCAGGGACCCATGAACACTGAAGCTTTCTTT	CAKIQGPMNTEAFF
-	11	many	TRBV10-2	TRBJ2-2	TGCGCCAGTTGGGAGAACGGGGAGCTGTTTTTT	CASWENGELFF